The TCR beta chain described here comes from a study of blood T cell repertoires in COVID-19. CDR3 size: 17 residues. The trim removed 1 base at V and 6 bases at J, leaving 14 bases unmatched. Looked up from germline, CDR1 is SGHVS and CDR2 is FNYEAQ. Profiled with immunoSEQ multiplex PCR; TCRdb holds only in-frame clones, not every one. The sample records fewer than 4,500 clones, roughly nine tenths being singletons. This clone was counted a few times. This clonotype was obtained from a man in his fifties or sixties with active COVID-19. The specimen was peripheral blood. This chain links TRBV7-6 with TRBJ2-7, with TRBD2 matching 8 bases. The CDR3: CASSLGTPSGSPSEQYF. The DNA for the CDR3 is TGTGCCAGCAGCTTAGGAACCCCTAGCGGGTCTCCCTCCGAGCAGTACTTC.